This TCR beta chain was identified in a study of CD8 T cells in ankylosing spondylitis. Study-level results: Past studies reported some motif variants in reactive arthritis synovial fluid and blood.

With respect to this clonotype: What it binds is unknown.

TCRdb processed the 5' RACE reads anew with MiXCR; each CDR3 protein has one entry. The sample records some 92,000 distinct CDR3 sequences, roughly 27% being singletons. V shed 5 bases and J 8 bases; nucleotides not matched to a gene: 7. The V gene's germline CDR1 is SGHKS and CDR2 YYEKEE (reference sequence). The CDR3 loop spans 14 amino acids. The receptor comes from a male donor with ankylosing spondylitis or in good health (not recorded which). The chain combines TRBV5-5 with TRBJ2-4; 10 nucleotides line up with TRBD1. Sequenced input: blood, either unsorted or a sorted T cell fraction (not recorded which). Here the CDR3 DNA reads TGTGCCAGCAGTAATGGACAGGGGGTTTACATTCAGTACTTC. As protein: CASSNGQGVYIQYF.